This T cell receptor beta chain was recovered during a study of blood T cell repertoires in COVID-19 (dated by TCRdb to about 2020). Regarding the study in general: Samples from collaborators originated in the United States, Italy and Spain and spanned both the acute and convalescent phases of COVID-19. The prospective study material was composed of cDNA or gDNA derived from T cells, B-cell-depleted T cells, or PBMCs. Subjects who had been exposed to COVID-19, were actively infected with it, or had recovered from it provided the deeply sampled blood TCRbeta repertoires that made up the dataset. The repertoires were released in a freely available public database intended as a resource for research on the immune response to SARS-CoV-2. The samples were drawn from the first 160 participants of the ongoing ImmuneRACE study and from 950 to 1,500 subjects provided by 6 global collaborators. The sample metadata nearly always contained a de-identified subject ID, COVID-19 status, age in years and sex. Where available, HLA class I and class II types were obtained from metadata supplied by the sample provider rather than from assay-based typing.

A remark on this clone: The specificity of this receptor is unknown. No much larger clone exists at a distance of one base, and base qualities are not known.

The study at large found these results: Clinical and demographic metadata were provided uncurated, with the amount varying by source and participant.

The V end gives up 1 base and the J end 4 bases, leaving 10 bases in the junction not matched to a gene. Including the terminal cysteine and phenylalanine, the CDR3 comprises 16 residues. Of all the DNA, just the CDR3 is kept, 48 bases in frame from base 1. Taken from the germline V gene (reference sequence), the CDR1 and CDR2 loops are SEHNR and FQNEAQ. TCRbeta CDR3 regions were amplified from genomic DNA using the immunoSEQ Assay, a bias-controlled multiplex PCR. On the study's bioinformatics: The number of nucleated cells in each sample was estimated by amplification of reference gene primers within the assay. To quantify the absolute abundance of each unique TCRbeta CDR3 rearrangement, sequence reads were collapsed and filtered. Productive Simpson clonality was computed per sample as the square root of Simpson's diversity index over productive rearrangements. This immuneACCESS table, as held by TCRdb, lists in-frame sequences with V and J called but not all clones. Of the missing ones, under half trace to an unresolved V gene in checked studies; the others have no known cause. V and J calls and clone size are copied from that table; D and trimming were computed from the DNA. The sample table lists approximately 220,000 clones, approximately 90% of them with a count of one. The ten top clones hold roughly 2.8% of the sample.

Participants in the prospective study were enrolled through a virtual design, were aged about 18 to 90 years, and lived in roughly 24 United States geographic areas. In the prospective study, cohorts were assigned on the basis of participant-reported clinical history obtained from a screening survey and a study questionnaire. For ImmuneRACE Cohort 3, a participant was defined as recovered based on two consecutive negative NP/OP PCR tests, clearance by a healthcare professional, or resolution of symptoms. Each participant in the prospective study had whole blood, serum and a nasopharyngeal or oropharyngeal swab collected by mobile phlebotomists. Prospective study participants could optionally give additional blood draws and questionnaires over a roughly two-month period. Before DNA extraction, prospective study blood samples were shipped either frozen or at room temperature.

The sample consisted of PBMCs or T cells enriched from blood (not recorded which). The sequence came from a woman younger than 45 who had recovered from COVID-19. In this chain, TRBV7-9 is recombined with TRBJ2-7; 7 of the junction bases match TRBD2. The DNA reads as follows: TGTGCCAGCAGCTTAGGTGGTGGAGGGAGGGGATACGAGCAGTACTTC. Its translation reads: CASSLGGGGRGYEQYF.